This is a list of T cell receptor beta chains from one sample in a study of cytomegalovirus exposure and HLA in healthy donors. Sequencing used immunoSEQ multiplex PCR; TCRdb keeps in-frame clones, though not all of them. The sample lists tens of thousands of clones, 80% to 90% seen once, with 2.3% in the top ten. The source material was PBMCs. The receptors stem from a man younger than 35 in good health and CMV-seronegative. Both conserved end residues are part of each CDR3. D genes are given only for firm matches. Not all rows give a size; the values are once, few, many and, for expanded clones, a class.

d_call,j_call,cdr3_length,clone_size,v_call,cdr3_nt,cdr3_aa
.,TRBJ1-3,13,.,TRBV18,TGTGCCAGCTCACCCCAGGTCCAGAACACCATATATTTT,CASSPQVQNTIYF
.,TRBJ2-3,14,.,TRBV7-6,TGTGCCAGCAGCTTTACAGATATCACAGATACGCAGTATTTT,CASSFTDITDTQYF
.,TRBJ2-3,14,once,TRBV9,TGTGCCAGCAGCCCTGGACAGAAGGTAGATACGCAGTATTTT,CASSPGQKVDTQYF
.,TRBJ2-1,16,.,TRBV18,TGTGCCAGCTCCCTAGCAGGGGCGGGCTCTGTCAATGAGCAGTTCTTC,CASSLAGAGSVNEQFF
.,TRBJ1-1,11,.,TRBV7-3,TGTGCCAGCAGCGGGGGGGGACGCGCTTTCTTT,CASSGGGRAFF
.,TRBJ2-7,14,.,TRBV27,TGTGCCAGCAGCAATCGCAGGGGTCGTTGGGAGCAGTACTTC,CASSNRRGRWEQYF
TRBD1,TRBJ2-7,14,.,TRBV10-3,TGTGCCATCAGATCGGGACAGGGTATCTACGAGCAGTACTTC,CAIRSGQGIYEQYF
.,TRBJ1-4,17,.,TRBV5-1,TGCGCCAGCAGCTTGGGTAGCCGTGGGGCTCCTAATGAAAAACTGTTTTTT,CASSLGSRGAPNEKLFF
TRBD2,TRBJ2-1,15,.,TRBV11-2,TGTGCCAGCAGCTTAACTAGCGGGCGATACAATGAGCAGTTCTTC,CASSLTSGRYNEQFF
.,TRBJ2-7,13,.,TRBV27,TGTGCCAGCAGGGCGGGGTTGGGGTACGAGCAGTACTTC,CASRAGLGYEQYF
.,TRBJ1-1,12,.,TRBV7-2,TGTGCCAGCAGCCCCCCATCGCCCGGAGCTTTCTTT,CASSPPSPGAFF
.,TRBJ2-3,12,.,TRBV29-1,TGCAGTACGCGACGGGGGACAGATACGCAGTATTTT,CSTRRGTDTQYF
TRBD1,TRBJ2-7,15,.,TRBV4-2,TGTGCCAGCAGCCAAGATCCTTCAGGGGGCTACGAGCAGTACTTC,CASSQDPSGGYEQYF
TRBD2,TRBJ2-5,15,.,TRBV6-5,TGTGCCAGCGCACAACGGGGGGTTTTTGCAGAGACCCAGTACTTC,CASAQRGVFAETQYF
.,TRBJ2-1,18,.,TRBV19,TGTGCCAGTAGTATCAACCCCAAGACTAGACGTCTCTACAATGAGCAGTTCTTC,CASSINPKTRRLYNEQFF
.,TRBJ1-3,14,.,TRBV6-1,TGTGCCAGCAGTGGGGGACTTTCTGGAAACACCATATATTTT,CASSGGLSGNTIYF
.,TRBJ2-7,12,.,TRBV28,TGTGCCAGCATCGGTTTGGCCTACGAGCAGTACTTC,CASIGLAYEQYF
.,TRBJ2-6,16,.,TRBV5-6,TGTGCCAGCAGCTTGGATGGGGGCGGTGGGGCCAACGTCCTGACTTTC,CASSLDGGGGANVLTF
TRBD2,TRBJ2-3,16,.,TRBV7-3,TGTGCCAGCAGCCAACGGGGACTAGCGGGACAAGATACGCAGTATTTT,CASSQRGLAGQDTQYF
TRBD2,TRBJ2-1,15,.,TRBV19,TGTGCCAGTTCGTCCCTGGGAGCGGGAGGGAAAGAGCAGTTCTTC,CASSSLGAGGKEQFF
.,TRBJ2-3,15,few,TRBV28,TGTGCCAGCAGTTTCCAAGGAGCTAGCACAGATACGCAGTATTTT,CASSFQGASTDTQYF
TRBD1,TRBJ2-5,16,.,TRBV2,TGTGCCAGCAGTGAAGCTACAGGGGCTCCCCAAGAGACCCAGTACTTC,CASSEATGAPQETQYF
TRBD2,TRBJ2-5,15,.,TRBV29-1,TGCAGCGTGCGAGGTAGGACTAGCGGGGAAGAGACCCAGTACTTC,CSVRGRTSGEETQYF
.,TRBJ1-1,12,.,TRBV30,TGTGCGATGGAAACAGGGCCTAAGTTAGCTTTCTTT,CAMETGPKLAFF
TRBD1,TRBJ2-1,15,.,TRBV5-1,TGCGCCAGCAGCCTCCTACAGGGGGCTTACAATGAGCAGTTCTTC,CASSLLQGAYNEQFF
TRBD2,TRBJ2-7,19,.,TRBV27,TGTGCCAGCAGTTTTCGGACTAGCGGGAGGTCCCACAAGGGCTACGAGCAGTACTTC,CASSFRTSGRSHKGYEQYF
TRBD2,TRBJ2-2,15,.,TRBV14,TGTGCCAGCAGCCCTAGACTAGCGGGATCCGGGGAGCTGTTTTTT,CASSPRLAGSGELFF
.,TRBJ1-6,14,.,TRBV6-1,TGTGCCAGCAGTCCCGGACAGAATAATTCACCCCTCCACTTT,CASSPGQNNSPLHF
TRBD1,TRBJ1-2,14,.,TRBV27,TGTGCCAGCAGTTCCGGGACAGGGAACTATGGCTACACCTTC,CASSSGTGNYGYTF
TRBD1,TRBJ2-7,14,.,TRBV28,TGTGCCAGCAGTTTAGAGAGGGGGCACTACGAGCAGTACTTC,CASSLERGHYEQYF
TRBD2,TRBJ2-1,17,.,TRBV14,TGTGCCAGCAGCCAAGATCTTGGTGGCGGGAGGTTTTATGAGCAGTTCTTC,CASSQDLGGGRFYEQFF
TRBD2,TRBJ2-3,16,.,TRBV7-2,TGTGCCAGCAGCCCCGGACTAGCGGGAGACCGGGGTACGCAGTATTTT,CASSPGLAGDRGTQYF